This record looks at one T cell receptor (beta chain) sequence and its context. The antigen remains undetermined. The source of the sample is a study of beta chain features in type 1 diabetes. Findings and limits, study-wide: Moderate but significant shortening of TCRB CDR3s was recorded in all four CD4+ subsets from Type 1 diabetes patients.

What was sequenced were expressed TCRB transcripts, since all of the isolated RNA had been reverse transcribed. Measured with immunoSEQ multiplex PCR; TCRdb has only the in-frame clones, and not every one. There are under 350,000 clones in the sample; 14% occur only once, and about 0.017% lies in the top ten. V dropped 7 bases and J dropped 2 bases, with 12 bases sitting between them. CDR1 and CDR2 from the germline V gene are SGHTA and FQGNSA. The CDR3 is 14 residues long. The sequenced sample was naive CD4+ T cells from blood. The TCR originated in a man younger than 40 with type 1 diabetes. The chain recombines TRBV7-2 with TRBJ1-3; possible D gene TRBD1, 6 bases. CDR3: CASNSGGPGNTIYF. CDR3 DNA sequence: TGTGCCAGCAACTCCGGGGGGCCTGGAAACACCATATATTTT.